These T cell receptor beta chains were read from a single sample in a study of CXCR3-negative and CXCR3-positive naive CD8 T cells. TCRdb reprocessed the 5' RACE reads and stores each CDR3 protein as one record, lacking DNA. This sample's table has 120,000 to 150,000 distinct CDR3 sequences. The sample comprised naive CXCR3+ CD8+ T cells from blood. These receptors came from a human donor in good health. Some clones in this sample may be carry-over from other donors' samples. CDR3s include the opening cysteine and the closing phenylalanine or tryptophan.

TRBJ2-7 TRBV29-1 CSVGTAVEGEQYF
TRBJ2-5 TRBV7-9 CASSTPLGETQYF
TRBJ1-1 TRBV2 CASSEEVRGFYTEAFF
TRBJ1-2 TRBV7-6 CASSLSGTPDYGYTF
TRBJ1-6 TRBV15 CATSTFPVAEVGSPLHF
TRBJ1-6 TRBV27 CASSFGQHDYNSPLHF
TRBJ2-1 TRBV29-1 CSGTGTDYNEQFF
TRBJ2-1 TRBV27 CASSPLGVDNEQFF
TRBJ2-7 TRBV29-1 CSVRPGQVSYEQYF
TRBJ1-1 TRBV4-3 CASSQDRQMNTEAFF
TRBJ2-2 TRBV14 CASSQDSGELMNTGELFF
TRBJ2-7 TRBV2 CASSEFGQYEQYF
TRBJ2-7 TRBV3-1 CASSQHGSPYEQYF
TRBJ2-7 TRBV25-1 CASSASSYEQYF
TRBJ2-3 TRBV20-1 CSAWTGWSSTDTQYF